This T cell receptor (beta chain) was observed in a study of cytomegalovirus exposure and HLA in healthy donors. This clone was seen only once. Vbeta (60) and Jbeta (13) primers were used in the PCR. The assay was immunoSEQ multiplex PCR, and TCRdb's table has in-frame clones only and misses some. The sample consists of 80,000 or so clones, approximately 57% of them appearing once. CDR1 is LNHDA, CDR2 SQIVND, per germline (reference sequence). The CDR3 spans 14 residues. Trimming stripped 6 bases from V and 2 bases from J, with 10 bases between. The chain employs TRBV19 and TRBJ1-4; TRBD1 is a possible D gene (5 bases). The sequence was obtained from a man in his thirties or forties in good health and CMV-seropositive. The specimen sequenced was PBMCs. The CDR3 nucleotides read TGTGCCAGTAGCGAGACAGTCACTAATGAAAAACTGTTTTTT. Its protein is CASSETVTNEKLFF.